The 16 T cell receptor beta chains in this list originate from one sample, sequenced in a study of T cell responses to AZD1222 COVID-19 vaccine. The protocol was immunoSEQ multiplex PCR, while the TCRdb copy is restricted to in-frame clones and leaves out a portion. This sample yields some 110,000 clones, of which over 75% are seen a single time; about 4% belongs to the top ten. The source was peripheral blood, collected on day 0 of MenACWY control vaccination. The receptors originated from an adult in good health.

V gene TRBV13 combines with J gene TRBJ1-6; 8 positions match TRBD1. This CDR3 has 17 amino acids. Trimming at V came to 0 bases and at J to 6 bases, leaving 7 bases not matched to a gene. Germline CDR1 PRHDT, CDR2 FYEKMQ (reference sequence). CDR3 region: CASSLGAGGLGNSPLHF. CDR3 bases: TGTGCCAGCAGCTTAGGGGCAGGGGGCTTGGGTAATTCACCCCTCCACTTT. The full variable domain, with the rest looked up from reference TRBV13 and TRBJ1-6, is AAGVIQSPRHLIKEKRETATLKCYPIPRHDTVYWYQQGPGQDPQFLISFYEKMQSDKGSIPDRFSAQQFSDYHSELNMSSLELGDSALYFCASSLGAGGLGNSPLHFGNGTRLTVT.

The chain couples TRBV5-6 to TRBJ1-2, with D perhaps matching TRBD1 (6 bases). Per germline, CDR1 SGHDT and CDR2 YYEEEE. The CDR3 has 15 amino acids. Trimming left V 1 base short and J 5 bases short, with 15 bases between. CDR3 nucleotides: TGTGCCAGCAGCTTGATTGCGGGGGGCTATTATGGCTACACCTTC. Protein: CASSLIAGGYYGYTF.

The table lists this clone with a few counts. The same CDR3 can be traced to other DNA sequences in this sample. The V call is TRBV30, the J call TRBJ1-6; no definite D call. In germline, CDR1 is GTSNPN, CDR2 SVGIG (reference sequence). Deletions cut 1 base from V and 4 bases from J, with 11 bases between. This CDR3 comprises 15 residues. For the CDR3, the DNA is TGTGCCTGGAGTGGGCGGACGAGATATAATTCACCCCTCCACTTT. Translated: CAWSGRTRYNSPLHF.

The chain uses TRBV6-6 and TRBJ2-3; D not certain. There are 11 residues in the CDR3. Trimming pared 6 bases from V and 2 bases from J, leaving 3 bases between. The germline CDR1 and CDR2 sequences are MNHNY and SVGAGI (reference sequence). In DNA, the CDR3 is TGTGCCAGCAGGCACACAGATACGCAGTATTTT. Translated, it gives CASRHTDTQYF.

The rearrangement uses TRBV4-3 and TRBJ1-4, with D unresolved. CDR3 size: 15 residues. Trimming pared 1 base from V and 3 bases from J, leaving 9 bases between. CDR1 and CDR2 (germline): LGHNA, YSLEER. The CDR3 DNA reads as TGCGCCAGCAGCCAAGCGGGTGACCCTAATGAAAAACTGTTTTTT. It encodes CASSQAGDPNEKLFF.

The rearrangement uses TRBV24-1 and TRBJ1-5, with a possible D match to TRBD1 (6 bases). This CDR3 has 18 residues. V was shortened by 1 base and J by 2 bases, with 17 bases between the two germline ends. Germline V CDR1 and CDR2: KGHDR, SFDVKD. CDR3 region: CATSDFRGHLGGNQPQHF. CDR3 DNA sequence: TGTGCCACCAGTGATTTCAGGGGACACCTTGGTGGCAATCAGCCCCAGCATTTT.

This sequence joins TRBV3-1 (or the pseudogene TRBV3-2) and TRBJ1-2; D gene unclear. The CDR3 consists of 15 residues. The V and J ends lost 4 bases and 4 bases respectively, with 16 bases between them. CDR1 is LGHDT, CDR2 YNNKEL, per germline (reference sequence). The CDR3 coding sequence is TGTGCCAGCAGCCGACGGGCCGCGGCCCCCTATGGCTACACCTTC. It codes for CASSRRAAAPYGYTF.

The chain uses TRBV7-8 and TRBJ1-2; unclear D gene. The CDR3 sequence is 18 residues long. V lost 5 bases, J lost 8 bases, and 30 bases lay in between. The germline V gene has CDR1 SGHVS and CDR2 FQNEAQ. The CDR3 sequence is CASSQLWRRVNKDSGYTF. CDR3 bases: TGTGCCAGCAGCCAACTATGGCGCCGGGTTAATAAGGATTCGGGCTACACCTTC.

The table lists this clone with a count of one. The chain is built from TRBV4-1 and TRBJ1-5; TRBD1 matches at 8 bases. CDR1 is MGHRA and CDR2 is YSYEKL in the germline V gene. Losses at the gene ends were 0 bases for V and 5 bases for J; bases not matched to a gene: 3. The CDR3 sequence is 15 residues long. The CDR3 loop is CASSQDDRGYQPQHF. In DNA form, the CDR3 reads TGCGCCAGCAGCCAAGATGACAGGGGTTATCAGCCCCAGCATTTT.

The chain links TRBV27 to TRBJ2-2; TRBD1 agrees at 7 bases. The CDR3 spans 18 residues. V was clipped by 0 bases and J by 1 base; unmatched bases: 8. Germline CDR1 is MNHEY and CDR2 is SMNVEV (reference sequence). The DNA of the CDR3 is TGTGCCAGCAGTTTATCCCCCAGGGGGAGTAGGAACACCGGGGAGCTGTTTTTT. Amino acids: CASSLSPRGSRNTGELFF.

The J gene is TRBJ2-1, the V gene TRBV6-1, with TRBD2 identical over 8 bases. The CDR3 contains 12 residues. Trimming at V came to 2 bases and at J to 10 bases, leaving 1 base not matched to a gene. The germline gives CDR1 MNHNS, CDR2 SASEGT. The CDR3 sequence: CASSERGGEQFF. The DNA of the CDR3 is TGTGCCAGCAGTGAACGGGGGGGCGAGCAGTTCTTC.

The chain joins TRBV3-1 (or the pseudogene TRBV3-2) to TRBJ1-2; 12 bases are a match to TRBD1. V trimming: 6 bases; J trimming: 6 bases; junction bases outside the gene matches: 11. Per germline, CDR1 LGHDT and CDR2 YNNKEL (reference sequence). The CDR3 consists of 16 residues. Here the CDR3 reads CASSLPGTGGGNGYTF. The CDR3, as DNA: TGTGCCAGCAGTCTTCCCGGGACAGGGGGCGGAAATGGCTACACCTTC.

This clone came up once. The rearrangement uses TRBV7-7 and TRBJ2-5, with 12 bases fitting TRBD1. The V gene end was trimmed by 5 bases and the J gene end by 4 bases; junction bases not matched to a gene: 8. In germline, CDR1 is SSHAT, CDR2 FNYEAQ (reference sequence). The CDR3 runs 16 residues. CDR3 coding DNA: TGTGCCAGCAGCCAATACGGGACAGGGGGCCTAGAGACCCAGTACTTC. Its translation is CASSQYGTGGLETQYF. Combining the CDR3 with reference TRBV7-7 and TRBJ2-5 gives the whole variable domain GAGVSQSPRYKVTKRGQDVTLRCDPISSHATLYWYQQALGQGPEFLTYFNYEAQPDKSGLPSDRFSAERPEGSISTLTIQRTEQRDSAMYRCASSQYGTGGLETQYFGPGTRLLVL.

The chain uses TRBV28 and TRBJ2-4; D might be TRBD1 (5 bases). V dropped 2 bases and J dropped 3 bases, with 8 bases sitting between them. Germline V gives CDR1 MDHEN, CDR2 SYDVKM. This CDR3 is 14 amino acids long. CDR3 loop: CASSLAGHKNIQYF. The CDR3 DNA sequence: TGTGCCAGCAGTTTAGCAGGGCACAAAAACATTCAGTACTTC.

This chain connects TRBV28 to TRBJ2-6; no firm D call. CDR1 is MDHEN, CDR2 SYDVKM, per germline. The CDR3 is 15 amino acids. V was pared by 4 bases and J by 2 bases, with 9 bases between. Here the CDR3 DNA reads TGTGCCAGCAGTTGGGGTGGGACTGGGGCCAACGTCCTGACTTTC. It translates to CASSWGGTGANVLTF. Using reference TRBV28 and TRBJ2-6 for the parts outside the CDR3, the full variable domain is DVKVTQSSRYLVKRTGEKVFLECVQDMDHENMFWYRQDPGLGLRLIYFSYDVKMKEKGDIPEGYSVSREKKERFSLILESASTNQTSMYLCASSWGGTGANVLTFGAGSRLTVL.

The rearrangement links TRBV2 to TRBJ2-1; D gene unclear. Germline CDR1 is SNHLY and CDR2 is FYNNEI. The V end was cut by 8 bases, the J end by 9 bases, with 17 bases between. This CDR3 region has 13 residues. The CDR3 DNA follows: TGTGCCAGCGGAGCCGGGTGGGGTCTTGAGCAGTTCTTC. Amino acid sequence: CASGAGWGLEQFF.